The clone carrying this TCR beta chain was seen just once. Antigen specificity is unknown. Germline CDR1 SGHRS, CDR2 YFSETQ. V lost 0 bases to trimming and J lost 6 bases; unmatched junction nucleotides: 4. The CDR3 extends over 16 amino acids. PCR amplification relied on 60 Vbeta primers (plus 13 Jbeta primers). TCRdb's copy holds only in-frame clones and misses some; the assay was immunoSEQ multiplex PCR. The table records roughly 190,000 clones, 79% of them present only once. This sample stems from a study of cytomegalovirus exposure and HLA in healthy donors. Study results and caveats: Later, TCR association rates were found to vary by HLA locus, highest for DRB1 and lowest for HLA-C.

Material: PBMCs. This chain uses TRBV5-1 with TRBJ2-3, with 13 nucleotides matching TRBD2. The sequence was obtained from a woman in her forties or fifties in good health and CMV-seronegative. The CDR3, as DNA: TGCGCCAGCAGCTTGGGGGGACTAGCGGGAACTGATACGCAGTATTTT. It yields the protein CASSLGGLAGTDTQYF. The full variable domain, completed using reference TRBV5-1 and TRBJ2-3, is KAGVTQTPRYLIKTRGQQVTLSCSPISGHRSVSWYQQTPGQGLQFLFEYFSETQRNKGNFPGRFSGRQFSNSRSEMNVSTLELGDSALYLCASSLGGLAGTDTQYFGPGTRLTVL.